This is a list of T cell receptor beta chains from one sample in a study of T cells expressing NK-cell markers. TCRdb reprocessed the 5' RACE reads and keeps a single row for each CDR3 protein, giving no DNA. This repertoire includes 500,000 to 600,000 distinct CDR3 sequences. The sequenced sample consisted of blood T cells: a sorted CD56 or NKG2C T cell subset, CD4+ or CD8+ T cells, or bulk PBMC T cells (not recorded which). These receptors were collected from a man aged 18 to 29 in good health. The CDR3 runs from the conserved cysteine through the conserved F or W. Each record gives: J gene, V gene, CDR3 protein.

TRBJ2-1,TRBV7-9,CASRPRDRDNEQFF
TRBJ2-2,TRBV5-1,CASSPGARVDTGELFF
TRBJ1-2,TRBV5-8,CASRLPGTGYGYTF
TRBJ2-7,TRBV12-3/TRBV12-4,CASASVVEQYF
TRBJ1-1,TRBV16,CASSQLYSLMNTEAFF
TRBJ1-5,TRBV12-3/TRBV12-4,CASSLGQPGPQHF
TRBJ2-2,TRBV12-3/TRBV12-4,CASSWGGVGTGELFF
TRBJ1-1,TRBV3-1,CASSARTGDKESFF
TRBJ2-5,TRBV5-1,CASSITSGLQETQYF
TRBJ2-1,TRBV6-1,CASSWASAGEQFF
TRBJ2-5,TRBV10-1,CASSKTTLAGETQYF
TRBJ2-3,TRBV5-1,CASSSGPNADTQYF
TRBJ2-1,TRBV24-1,CATGKRESNEQFF
TRBJ2-2,TRBV4-1,CASSQPTSGRVGTGELFF
TRBJ2-1,TRBV15,CATSSTGEQFF
TRBJ1-2,TRBV9,CASSAGTQAYGYTF
TRBJ2-3,TRBV25-1,CASSESGLRGTDTQYF
TRBJ2-1,TRBV29-1,CSVDSFDYNEQFF
TRBJ2-1,TRBV13,CASSLWASGRGYEQFF
TRBJ2-7,TRBV3-1,CASSQGTSGLLGYEQYF
TRBJ2-7,TRBV27,CASSKGGTVYEQYF
TRBJ1-4,TRBV10-3,CAISGQGNEKLFF
TRBJ2-5,TRBV21-1,CASSKPGLAGVRETQYF
TRBJ2-7,TRBV7-9,CASSFPGQAPLEQYF